This T cell receptor beta chain was sequenced during a study of blood T cells in healthy people across ages. V dropped 4 bases and J dropped 0; count of bases not matched to a gene: 3. This CDR3 has 15 residues. Germline lookup yields CDR1 MNHNS and CDR2 SASEGT. PCR was performed a second time for roughly 7 to 11 cycles using a sample-barcoded 5' primer and a J-beta primer mix. MiXCR, applied by TCRdb to the 5' RACE reads, yields one record per CDR3 protein. Of some 890,000 distinct CDR3 sequences in the sample, 25% to 30% were seen once. This clonotype was picked up a small number of times. The same sample was also studied in work on T cells of mothers and their children. That report notes: The sample comes from fewer than ten healthy Caucasian donors: mothers and children.

Input material: blood. The chain is built from TRBV6-1 and TRBJ1-1, with 9 bases aligning to TRBD1. The clonotype was recovered from a woman in her forties in good health. The CDR3 region has the DNA TGTGCCAGCAGTGGGAGACAGGGGGTGAACACTGAAGCTTTCTTT. This encodes CASSGRQGVNTEAFF.